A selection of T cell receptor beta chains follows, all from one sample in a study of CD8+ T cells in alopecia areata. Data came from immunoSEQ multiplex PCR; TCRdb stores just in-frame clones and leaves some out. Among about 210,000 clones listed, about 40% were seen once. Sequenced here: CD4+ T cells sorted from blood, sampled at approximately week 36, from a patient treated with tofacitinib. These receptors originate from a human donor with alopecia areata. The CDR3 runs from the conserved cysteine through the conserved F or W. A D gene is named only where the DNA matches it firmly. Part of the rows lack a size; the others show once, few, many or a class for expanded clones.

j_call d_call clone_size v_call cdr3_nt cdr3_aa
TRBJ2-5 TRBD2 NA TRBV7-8 TGTGCCAGCAGCTTGACTAGCGCGGGGCATGAGACCCAGTACTTC CASSLTSAGHETQYF
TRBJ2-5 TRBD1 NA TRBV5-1 TGCGCCAGCAGCCGCACAGGGGGCGCCGGAGAGACCCAGTACTTC CASSRTGGAGETQYF
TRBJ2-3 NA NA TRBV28 TGTGCCAGCAGGGAAGGCGGGGCCACAGATACGCAGTATTTT CASREGGATDTQYF
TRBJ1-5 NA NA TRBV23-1 TGCGCCAGCAGTCAATCCCCCAGGGAAGAGAAATACAATCAGCCCCAGCATTTT CASSQSPREEKYNQPQHF
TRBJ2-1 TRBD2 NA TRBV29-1 TGCAGCGTTGTTCTCGGACTAGCGGGCTCCAATGAGCAGTTCTTC CSVVLGLAGSNEQFF
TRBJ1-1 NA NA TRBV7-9 TGTGCCAGCAGCACCACAGGGCGAGTTCCTATGAACACTGAAGCTTTCTTT CASSTTGRVPMNTEAFF
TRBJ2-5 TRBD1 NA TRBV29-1 TGCAGCGCCGGAGACAGGGGGCGGCTTTCCATAGGGACCCAGTACTTC CSAGDRGRLSIGTQYF
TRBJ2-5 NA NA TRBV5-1 TGCGCCAGCAGCTTGGACGGATACCAAGAGACCCAGTACTTC CASSLDGYQETQYF
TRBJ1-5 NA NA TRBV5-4 TGTGCCAGCAGCTTCATGAATCAGCCCCAGCATTTT CASSFMNQPQHF
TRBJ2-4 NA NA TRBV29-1 TGCAGCGCCACCAGGGGTCTTGACATTCAGTACTTC CSATRGLDIQYF
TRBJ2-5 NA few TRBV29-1 TGCAGCGTTGAACTGGGTGCAGGGACCCAGTACTTC CSVELGAGTQYF
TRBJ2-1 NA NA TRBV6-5 TGTGCCAGCAGGCGACTAGAGAGCTCCTACAATGAGCAGTTCTTC CASRRLESSYNEQFF
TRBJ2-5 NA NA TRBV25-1 TGTGCCAGCAGTGAACCGGGAACTAAGGAGACCCAGTACTTC CASSEPGTKETQYF
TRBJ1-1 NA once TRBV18 TGTGCCAGCTCACCCTCCGGGGGGCCCGCGGCTGGCACTGAAGCTTTCTTT CASSPSGGPAAGTEAFF
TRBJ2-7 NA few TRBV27 TGTGCCAGCAGTTTTGCGGGAACCTACGAGCAGTACTTC CASSFAGTYEQYF
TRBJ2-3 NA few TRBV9 TGTGCCAGCAGCGTAGAGGAGAGGGGCACAGATACGCAGTATTTT CASSVEERGTDTQYF
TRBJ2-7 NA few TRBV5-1 TGCGCCAGCAGCTTGGATAGGACAATAACCTACGAGCAGTACTTC CASSLDRTITYEQYF
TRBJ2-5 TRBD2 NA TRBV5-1 TGCGCCAGCAGCCGGGGGACTAGCTCACAAGAGACCCAGTACTTC CASSRGTSSQETQYF
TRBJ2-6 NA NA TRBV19 TGTGCCACCAGGAACTCTGGGGCCAACGTCCTGACTTTC CATRNSGANVLTF
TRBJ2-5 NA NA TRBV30 TGTGCCTGGAGAGCTGGGACCGTTGGAGGGACCCAGTACTTC CAWRAGTVGGTQYF
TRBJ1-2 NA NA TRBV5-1 TGCGCCAGCAGCTCGACAGCGTCCGCCTATGGCTACACCTTC CASSSTASAYGYTF
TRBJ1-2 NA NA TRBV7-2 TGTGCCAGCAGCTTAGGGACGGGAGAATACTATGGCTACACCTTC CASSLGTGEYYGYTF
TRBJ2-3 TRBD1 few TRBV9 TGTGCCAGCAGCGTAGCTTCCGGGACAGGTACTACTGGCACAGATACGCAGTATTTT CASSVASGTGTTGTDTQYF
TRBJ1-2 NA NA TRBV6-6 TGTGCCAGTCTGAAGACCGCGTATATCACCTTC CASLKTAYITF
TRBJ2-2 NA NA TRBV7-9 TGTGCCACCAGGGGGGCGCGTGGGCTCACCGGGGAGCTGTTTTTT CATRGARGLTGELFF
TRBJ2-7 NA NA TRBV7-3 TGTGCCAGCAGCCCAAAGGCCGGACACGAGCAGTACTTC CASSPKAGHEQYF
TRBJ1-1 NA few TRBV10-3 TGTGCCATCAGCCCAGGGGCGGATAACACTGAAGCTTTCTTT CAISPGADNTEAFF
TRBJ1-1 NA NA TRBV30 TGTGCCTGGATCCCGGCCTCAAGGAACACTGAAGCTTTCTTT CAWIPASRNTEAFF
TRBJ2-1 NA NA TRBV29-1 TGCAGCGCCAACCCGGGACTGGAATACAATGAGCAGTTCTTC CSANPGLEYNEQFF
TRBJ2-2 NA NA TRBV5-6 TGTGCCAGCAGCCGACCGGACGGGGAGCTGTTTTTT CASSRPDGELFF
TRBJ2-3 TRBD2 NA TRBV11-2 TGTGCCAGCAGACCCTGGGGGGGTAGCACAGATACGCAGTATTTT CASRPWGGSTDTQYF
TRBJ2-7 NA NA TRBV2 TGTGCCAGCACTCCAGGGAGCTCCTACGAGCAGTACTTC CASTPGSSYEQYF
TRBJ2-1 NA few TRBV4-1 TGCGCCAGCAGCCAAGAGACGACACCATACAATGAGCAGTTCTTC CASSQETTPYNEQFF
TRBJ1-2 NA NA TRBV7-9 TGTGCCAGCAGCCAAGGTCTTAACTATGGCTACACCTTC CASSQGLNYGYTF